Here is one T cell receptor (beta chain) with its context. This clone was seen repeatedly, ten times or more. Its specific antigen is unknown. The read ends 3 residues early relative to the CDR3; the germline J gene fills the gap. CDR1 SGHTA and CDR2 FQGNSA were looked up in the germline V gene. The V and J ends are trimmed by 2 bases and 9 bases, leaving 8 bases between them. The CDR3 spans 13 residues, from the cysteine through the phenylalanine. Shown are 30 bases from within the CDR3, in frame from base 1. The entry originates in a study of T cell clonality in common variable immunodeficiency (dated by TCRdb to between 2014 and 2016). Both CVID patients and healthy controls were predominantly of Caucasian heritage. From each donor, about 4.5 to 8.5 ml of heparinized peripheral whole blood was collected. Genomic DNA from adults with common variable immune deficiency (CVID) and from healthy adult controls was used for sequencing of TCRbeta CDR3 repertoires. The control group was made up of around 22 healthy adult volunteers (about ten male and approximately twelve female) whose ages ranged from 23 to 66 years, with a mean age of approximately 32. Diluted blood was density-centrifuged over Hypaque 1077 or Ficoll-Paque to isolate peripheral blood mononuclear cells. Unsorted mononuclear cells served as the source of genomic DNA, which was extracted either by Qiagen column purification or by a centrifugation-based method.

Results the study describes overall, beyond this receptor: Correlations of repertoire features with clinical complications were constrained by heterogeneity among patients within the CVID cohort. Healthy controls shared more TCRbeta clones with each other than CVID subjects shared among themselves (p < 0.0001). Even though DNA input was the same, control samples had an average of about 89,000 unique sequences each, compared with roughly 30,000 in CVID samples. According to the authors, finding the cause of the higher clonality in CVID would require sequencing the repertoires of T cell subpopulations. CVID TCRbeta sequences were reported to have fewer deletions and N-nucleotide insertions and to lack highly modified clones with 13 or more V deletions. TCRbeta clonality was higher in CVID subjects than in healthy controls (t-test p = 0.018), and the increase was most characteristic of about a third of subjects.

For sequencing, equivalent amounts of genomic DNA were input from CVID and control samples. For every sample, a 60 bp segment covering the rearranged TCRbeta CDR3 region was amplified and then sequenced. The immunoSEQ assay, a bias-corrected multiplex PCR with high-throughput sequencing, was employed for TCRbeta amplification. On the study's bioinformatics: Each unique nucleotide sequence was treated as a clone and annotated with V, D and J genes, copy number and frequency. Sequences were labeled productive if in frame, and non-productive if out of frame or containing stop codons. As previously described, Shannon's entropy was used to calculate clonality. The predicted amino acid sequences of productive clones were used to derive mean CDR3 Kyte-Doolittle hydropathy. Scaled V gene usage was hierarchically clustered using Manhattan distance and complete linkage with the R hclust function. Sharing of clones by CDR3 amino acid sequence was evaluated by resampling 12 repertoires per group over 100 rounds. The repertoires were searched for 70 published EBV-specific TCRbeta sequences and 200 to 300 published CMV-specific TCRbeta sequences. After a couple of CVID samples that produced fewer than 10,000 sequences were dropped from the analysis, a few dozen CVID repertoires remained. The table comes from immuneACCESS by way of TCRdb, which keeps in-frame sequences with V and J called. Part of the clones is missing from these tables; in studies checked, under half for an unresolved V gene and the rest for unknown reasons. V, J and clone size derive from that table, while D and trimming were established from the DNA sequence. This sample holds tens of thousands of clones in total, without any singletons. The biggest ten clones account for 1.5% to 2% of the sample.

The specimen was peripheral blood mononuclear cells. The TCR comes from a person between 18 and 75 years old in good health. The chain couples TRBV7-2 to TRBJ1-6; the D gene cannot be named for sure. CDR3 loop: CASSLKRVSPLHF. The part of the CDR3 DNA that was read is TGTGCCAGCAGCTTAAAAAGGGTTTCACCC.